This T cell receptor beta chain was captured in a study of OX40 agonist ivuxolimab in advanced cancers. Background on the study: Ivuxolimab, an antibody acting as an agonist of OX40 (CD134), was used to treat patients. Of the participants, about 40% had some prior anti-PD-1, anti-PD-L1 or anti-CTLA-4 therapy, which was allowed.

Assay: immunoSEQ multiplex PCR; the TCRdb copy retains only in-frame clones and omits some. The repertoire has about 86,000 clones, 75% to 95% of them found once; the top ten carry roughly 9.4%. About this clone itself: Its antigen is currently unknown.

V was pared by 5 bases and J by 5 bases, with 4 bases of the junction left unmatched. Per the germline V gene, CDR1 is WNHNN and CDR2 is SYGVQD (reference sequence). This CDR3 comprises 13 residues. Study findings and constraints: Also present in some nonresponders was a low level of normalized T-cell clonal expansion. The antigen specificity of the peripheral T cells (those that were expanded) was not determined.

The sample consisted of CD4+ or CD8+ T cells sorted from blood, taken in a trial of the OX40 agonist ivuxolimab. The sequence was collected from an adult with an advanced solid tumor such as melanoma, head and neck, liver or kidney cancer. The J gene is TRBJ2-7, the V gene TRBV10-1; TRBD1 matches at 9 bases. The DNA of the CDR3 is TGCGCCAGCAGTCCGGGACAGGGAAACGAGCAGTACTTC. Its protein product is CASSPGQGNEQYF.